Listed below are T cell receptor beta chains from one sample, sequenced in a study of T cells after yellow fever vaccination. MiXCR was run by TCRdb on the 5' RACE reads, yielding one entry per CDR3 protein. The table lists hundreds of thousands of distinct CDR3 sequences, around 4% of them singletons, with 20% to 25% in the top ten. The sample was PBMCs, taken on the day of the yellow fever booster vaccination. Every receptor here comes from a man between 18 and 35 years old who received the YFV17D yellow fever vaccine. Each CDR3 is given without its conserved first and last residue.

TRBJ2-3	TRBV5-1	ASSFGLFTDTQY
TRBJ2-2	TRBV5-4	ASSLSSDTGELF
TRBJ1-6	TRBV7-8	ASSATLLNRGGSSPLH
TRBJ2-7	TRBV7-6	ASSPGGGAINEQY
TRBJ1-4	TRBV20-1	SARDQWQGAKEKLF
TRBJ2-4	TRBV7-9	ASSPRSGGAKNIQY
TRBJ1-6	TRBV20-1	SARDGGQINSPLH
TRBJ1-5	TRBV4-3	ASSQDWVGSPNQPQH
TRBJ2-3	TRBV6-2/TRBV6-3	ASSPRLAGGATDTQY
TRBJ2-1	TRBV5-5	ASSIGQVYNEQF
TRBJ2-7	TRBV5-5	ASSLDRGLEQY
TRBJ1-1	TRBV7-9	ASSLDARASAEAF
TRBJ2-1	TRBV5-1	ASRSGLAEQF
TRBJ2-7	TRBV20-1	SARAVLAGDSYEQY
TRBJ2-2	TRBV12-3/TRBV12-4	ASSPQGRELF
TRBJ2-1	TRBV12-5	ASGLVLAGRGDEQF
TRBJ2-5	TRBV4-2	ASSQSAAPVRETQY
TRBJ2-7	TRBV4-1	ASSQDGSSGGNQY
TRBJ2-1	TRBV6-2/TRBV6-3	ASSYSKGPGTSGSYNEQF
TRBJ1-5	TRBV6-6	ASSPPRDLSSNQPQH
TRBJ1-5	TRBV4-3	ASSQEGRQGRFNQPQH
TRBJ1-5	TRBV12-3/TRBV12-4	ASSRFFQPQH
TRBJ2-7	TRBV5-1	ASSLEGIGYEQY
TRBJ1-6	TRBV5-1	ASSSIGRQSSYNSPLH
TRBJ1-1	TRBV6-2/TRBV6-3	ASSIYREDTEAF
TRBJ2-1	TRBV19	ASSMVLAADNEQF
TRBJ1-5	TRBV7-9	ASSLEVTGAPIH
TRBJ2-3	TRBV20-1	SASPTGFTDTQY
TRBJ1-5	TRBV5-1	ASSRGGDSNQPQH
TRBJ1-5	TRBV20-1	SARVTISNQPQH
TRBJ2-1	TRBV18	ASSPGQGTYNEQF
TRBJ1-2	TRBV2	ASSVGVDYGYT
TRBJ2-3	TRBV7-8	ASSLAWDTQY
TRBJ1-5	TRBV4-3	ASSQDHTASNQPQH
TRBJ2-3	TRBV9	ASSVGLGTDTQY
TRBJ1-5	TRBV30	AWSLGTGGQPQH
TRBJ2-3	TRBV7-2	ASRSGGGADTQY
TRBJ1-5	TRBV25-1	ASSVPGGSIPSNQPQH
TRBJ1-1	TRBV7-8	ASSGTAFNTEAF
TRBJ2-3	TRBV11-2	ASSLDRLAGTGGTDTQY
TRBJ2-1	TRBV24-1	ATSDTRGALSYNEQF
TRBJ2-7	TRBV9	ASSVGGTGYYEQY
TRBJ1-3	TRBV5-1	ASSLTGQGAISGNTIY
TRBJ1-4	TRBV4-3	ASSQDVGSGEKLF
TRBJ1-2	TRBV12-3/TRBV12-4	ASNGGGVGYT
TRBJ2-2	TRBV20-1	SALTGSGELF
TRBJ1-5	TRBV20-1	SANRGGQPQH
TRBJ2-7	TRBV7-9	ASSLVPGRSTYEQY
TRBJ1-2	TRBV12-3/TRBV12-4	ASSSDRGKRGYT
TRBJ1-2	TRBV20-1	SARGGQGEGYT